This record concerns one T cell receptor beta chain sequence. Its antigen specificity is not known. Base qualities were left out, and no much larger clone turns up one base away. The CDR3 covers 14 residues, taking in both the cysteine and the phenylalanine. Only CDR3 DNA is held: 42 bases, read in frame from base 1. Relative to germline, V is missing 5 bases and J is missing 7 bases, with 9 bases of the junction outside any gene match. Taken from the germline V gene (reference sequence), the CDR1 and CDR2 loops are MNHEY and SMNVEV. The record originates from a study of long-term antiretroviral therapy in people with HIV (dated by TCRdb to between 2021 and 2022). General notes on the study: The earliest samples were collected approximately a decade before the 2015 WHO recommendation for immediate ART, a period when ART was typically delayed until CD4 counts fell. A retrospective serial study tested whether changes in peripheral blood TRB repertoire composition and diversity were associated with ART initiation and durable HIV suppression. A total of 150 to 200 cryopreserved PBMC samples were contributed to the cohort by 30 adults with confirmed HIV infection, with samples collected serially over a mean of roughly six years (range 1-12). Of the 30 participants with HIV, about a dozen were female. No cross-contamination during QIAcube processing turned up in test extractions that ran a monoclonal T-cell line alongside 30 to 40 polyclonal samples. Findings and caveats that apply to the study as a whole: ART initiation was associated with a significant increase in TRB diversity, but diversity stayed significantly below transplant donor controls even after long-term ART. Owing to limited PBMC availability, only the TCR beta chain was sequenced, without alpha chain pairing. Inferences about post-ART repertoire changes were limited because no data were available on ART adherence, viral resistance or therapy changes. The samples span the years 2004 to 2017, and the ART regimens used at that time may not be as effective as current regimens. Unsorted PBMC were profiled instead of sorted CD4+ and CD8+ T cells because pre-ART samples had limited cell numbers. CDR3 length ranges in HIV repertoires were narrower than in controls, and network structure suggested an antigen-experienced repertoire with only a slight naive shift after ART. At every time point, the repertoire was dominated by expanded TRB clones first identified before ART initiation, although this dominance fluctuated and, in many PLHIV, declined after ART.

Participants were included only if at least one PBMC sample before ART initiation and at least two post-ART samples were available. Every participant with HIV received treatment in the United States of America. Before DNA extraction, cryopreserved samples containing 1-10 million PBMC were thawed and washed. At the time of the earliest PBMC sample, participants with HIV were aged between roughly 20 and 60 years. Each participant contributed PBMC samples from 1-4 timepoints before ART initiation and 2-8 timepoints after ART initiation, with a median of 7 samples. Serial HIV viral load, CD4+ T-cell count, ART history and demographic data were obtained for every participant. Genomic DNA was extracted from unsorted PBMC with a Qiagen kit on a QIAcube, with processing performed in batches of 12 samples. The immunoSEQ hsTCRB v3.0 assay was used at survey level resolution for TRB variable region sequencing. The target sequencing depth for TRB was about 40,000-55,000 T-cell genomes per sample. An Illumina MiSeq with a v3 150-cycle kit was used to sequence the pooled TRB libraries. As for the original processing: Repertoire analysis ran in R within a reproducible Nextflow workflow covering QC, data transformation and analysis. LymphoSeq2, an R package for exploring AIRR-Seq data, was used to implement the custom analyses. A few samples that produced fewer than 5000 total TRB sequences were removed, so 200 or so HIV repertoires were analyzed. Of the 188 retained HIV repertoires, 55 to 60 were collected before and more than 120 after ART initiation. Repertoires were downsampled to 5000 TRB nucleotide sequences, and summary statistics were averaged over 100 downsampling iterations. The analysis kept only TRB sequences whose CDR3 regions were at least seven amino acids long. A Shannon entropy-derived clonality score and the Gini coefficient were used to measure diversity. In the repertoire networks, any two of the top 5000 CDR3 amino acid sequences were linked whenever the two sequences differed by an edit distance of one. GLIPH2 predicted antigen specificity groups and MHC restriction for TRB CDR3 amino acid sequences. CDR3 amino acid sequences were matched against VDJdb and McPAS-TCR to flag known CMV, EBV, HIV or tissue antigen associations. Pre-ART, post-ART and control groups were compared with Wilcoxon signed-rank tests and Holm-Bonferroni correction. In its TCRdb copy, this immuneACCESS table keeps in-frame sequences only and misses some clones. Where compared with another copy, unresolved V genes explain less than half of these, and the others have no known cause. V, J and clone size reflect that table, while D and trimming were determined from the DNA. In all, the sample holds about 32,000 clones, and just under 95% of those were seen once. The ten largest clones capture 3.6% of the sample.

Sequenced material: unsorted PBMCs, taken 4.1 years after starting antiretroviral therapy. This TCR was sampled from a woman between 50 and 59 years old with HIV. Recombination joined TRBV27 with TRBJ2-5, with 8 middle bases fitting TRBD1. At the DNA level, the sequence is TGTGCCAGCAGTCCAGGGGGCGGGTTGGGGACCCAGTACTTC. Its coded protein is CASSPGGGLGTQYF.